This is a list of T cell receptor beta chains from one sample in a study of shared clonotypes between healthy human individuals. Clones were read by immunoSEQ multiplex PCR, and TCRdb kept only the in-frame ones, dropping some. The data show 600,000 to 750,000 clones, around 90% seen once. The specimen sequenced was memory CD8+ T cells from PBMCs. These receptors all stem from a man in his late teens or twenties in good health. Some clones in this sample may be carry-over from other donors' samples. CDR3s include the opening cysteine and the closing phenylalanine or tryptophan. Fields, in order: J gene, D gene, clone size, V gene, CDR3 protein, CDR3 DNA. The D gene is left open where the match is weak. Size is stated for part of the rows, as once, few or many counts, or as a class when the clone is expanded.

TRBJ2-5 | . | . | TRBV27 | CASSPGLPLPKTQYF | TGTGCCAGCAGCCCCGGACTCCCCCTCCCGAAGACCCAGTACTTC
TRBJ2-2 | . | . | TRBV5-6 | CASSLFRKNTGELFF | TGTGCCAGCAGCTTGTTTCGAAAGAACACCGGGGAGCTGTTTTTT
TRBJ2-3 | TRBD1 | . | TRBV6-6 | CASSYYQGADTQYF | TGTGCCAGCAGTTACTATCAGGGGGCAGATACGCAGTATTTT
TRBJ2-5 | . | . | TRBV6-4 | CASSAVEGDETQYF | TGTGCCAGCAGTGCCGTGGAGGGGGACGAGACCCAGTACTTC
TRBJ2-1 | . | many | TRBV5-1 | CASSSTSYNEQFF | TGCGCCAGCAGCTCGACTAGTTACAATGAGCAGTTCTTC
TRBJ2-2 | . | . | TRBV27 | CASSSLGISRVDTGELFF | TGTGCCAGCAGTTCCCTGGGGATATCGCGGGTCGACACCGGGGAGCTGTTTTTT
TRBJ2-1 | . | . | TRBV5-1 | CASSLTGGSYNEQFF | TGCGCCAGCAGCTTGACTGGGGGCTCCTACAATGAGCAGTTCTTC
TRBJ1-1 | . | . | TRBV2 | CASSAPEKGLNTEAFF | TGTGCCAGCAGCGCCCCAGAAAAGGGCCTGAACACTGAAGCTTTCTTT
TRBJ2-7 | TRBD1 | . | TRBV11-2 | CASSLWGQGARSSYEQYF | TGTGCCAGCAGCTTATGGGGACAGGGGGCGCGAAGCTCCTACGAGCAGTACTTC
TRBJ2-1 | . | . | TRBV5-6 | CASSLVRGNEQFF | TGTGCCAGCAGCTTGGTTAGGGGCAATGAGCAGTTCTTC
TRBJ2-7 | . | . | TRBV28 | CASSLAREQYF | TGTGCCAGCAGTTTGGCCCGCGAGCAGTACTTC
TRBJ1-1 | . | few | TRBV2 | CASRGTGRFTEAFF | TGTGCCAGCAGGGGGACGGGTAGGTTCACTGAAGCTTTCTTT
TRBJ1-1 | . | once | TRBV7-9 | CASSLGLAEAFF | TGTGCCAGCAGCCTGGGCCTCGCTGAAGCTTTCTTT
TRBJ2-3 | . | . | TRBV6-5 | CASSPHREDTQYF | TGTGCCAGCAGTCCCCACCGAGAGGATACGCAGTATTTT
TRBJ2-7 | . | . | TRBV7-9 | CASSVYTGSHEQYF | TGTGCCAGCAGCGTATATACAGGGTCCCACGAGCAGTACTTC
TRBJ2-1 | TRBD2 | few | TRBV28 | CASVPPGLAEDEQFF | TGTGCCAGCGTCCCCCCGGGACTAGCGGAAGATGAGCAGTTCTTC
TRBJ2-5 | . | . | TRBV11-2 | CASKRGGSPRETQYF | TGTGCCAGTAAGAGAGGGGGGAGTCCTCGGGAGACCCAGTACTTC
TRBJ2-7 | . | . | TRBV19 | CASSGLWGTYEQYF | TGTGCCAGTAGTGGCCTGTGGGGGACCTACGAGCAGTACTTC
TRBJ1-3 | . | . | TRBV7-2 | CASSLAFGLTNTIYF | TGTGCCAGCAGCTTAGCATTTGGGCTGACAAACACCATATATTTT
TRBJ1-1 | . | . | TRBV7-9 | CASSLAGGVGTEAFF | TGTGCCAGCAGCTTAGCCGGCGGTGTGGGGACTGAAGCTTTCTTT
TRBJ2-1 | . | . | TRBV14 | CASSHFRGHNEQFF | TGTGCCAGCAGCCATTTCAGAGGACACAATGAGCAGTTCTTC
TRBJ1-3 | . | . | TRBV15 | CATSRDGWTGNTIYF | TGTGCCACCAGCAGAGATGGGTGGACTGGAAACACCATATATTTT
TRBJ2-1 | TRBD2 | . | TRBV7-2 | CASSLPWAGGSYNEQFF | TGTGCCAGCAGCTTACCGTGGGCGGGAGGCTCCTACAATGAGCAGTTCTTC
TRBJ2-7 | TRBD1 | . | TRBV29-1 | CSVEGGQGPYGQYF | TGCAGCGTTGAAGGGGGACAGGGGCCCTACGGGCAGTACTTC
TRBJ1-5 | . | . | TRBV2 | CASRPGTQPNQPQHF | TGTGCCAGCAGGCCCGGGACACAACCAAATCAGCCCCAGCATTTT
TRBJ2-7 | . | once | TRBV11-2 | CASSFDMAAGKYEQYF | TGTGCCAGCAGCTTCGACATGGCAGCAGGAAAATACGAGCAGTACTTC
TRBJ1-2 | . | . | TRBV19 | CASSPGRKYGYTF | TGTGCCAGTAGTCCCGGACGGAAATATGGCTACACCTTC
TRBJ2-2 | . | . | TRBV10-3 | CAITYENTGELFF | TGTGCCATCACCTACGAGAACACCGGGGAGCTGTTTTTT
TRBJ1-6 | TRBD1 | . | TRBV10-3 | CATENPRDRGNSPLHF | TGTGCCACAGAAAATCCCCGGGACAGGGGGAATTCACCCCTCCACTTT
TRBJ2-7 | . | . | TRBV7-9 | CASSAGRSYEQYF | TGTGCCAGCAGCGCAGGACGGAGCTACGAGCAGTACTTC
TRBJ2-7 | TRBD1 | . | TRBV28 | CASSFLGQGSEQYF | TGTGCCAGCAGTTTCCTGGGACAGGGCAGCGAGCAGTACTTC
TRBJ1-2 | . | . | TRBV5-4 | CASSLDPASYGYTF | TGTGCCAGCAGCTTGGATCCCGCAAGCTATGGCTACACCTTC
TRBJ2-1 | . | . | TRBV14 | CASSRRDRPYNEQFF | TGTGCCAGCAGCCGCCGGGACCGGCCCTACAATGAGCAGTTCTTC
TRBJ2-3 | . | . | TRBV14 | CASSPPVLSGADTQYF | TGTGCCAGCAGCCCTCCGGTCCTCAGTGGGGCAGATACGCAGTATTTT
TRBJ2-1 | . | . | TRBV7-8 | CASSLAAGRYNEQFF | TGTGCCAGCAGCTTAGCGGCCGGAAGATACAATGAGCAGTTCTTC
TRBJ2-3 | TRBD1 | . | TRBV27 | CASSLLGTGGATDTQYF | TGTGCCAGCAGTTTATTGGGGACAGGGGGTGCGACAGATACGCAGTATTTT
TRBJ2-1 | . | . | TRBV5-6 | CASSPRGGFNEQFF | TGTGCCAGCAGCCCCCGCGGTGGGTTCAATGAGCAGTTCTTC